This record covers a single TCR beta chain. At one end, the junction sequence differs from germline, possibly due to a read error. This entry comes from a study of identical twins. The germline V gene encodes CDR1 SGHRS and CDR2 YFSETQ. The CDR3 is 13 residues long. TCRdb redid the calling of the 5' RACE reads with MiXCR, one entry per CDR3 protein. The repertoire holds approximately 600,000 distinct CDR3 sequences, with about 7.1% as singletons. This sample was shared with a second study, whose subject was yellow fever vaccine responses in identical twins.

The TCR was taken from a woman under 30 in good health. Sequencing was performed on PBMCs. V usage is TRBV5-1 and J usage is TRBJ2-2; D is unclear. CDR3 residues: CASRLAYTGELFF. In nucleotides, the CDR3 is TGCGCCAGCCGCTTGGCATACACCGGGGAGCTGTTTTTT.